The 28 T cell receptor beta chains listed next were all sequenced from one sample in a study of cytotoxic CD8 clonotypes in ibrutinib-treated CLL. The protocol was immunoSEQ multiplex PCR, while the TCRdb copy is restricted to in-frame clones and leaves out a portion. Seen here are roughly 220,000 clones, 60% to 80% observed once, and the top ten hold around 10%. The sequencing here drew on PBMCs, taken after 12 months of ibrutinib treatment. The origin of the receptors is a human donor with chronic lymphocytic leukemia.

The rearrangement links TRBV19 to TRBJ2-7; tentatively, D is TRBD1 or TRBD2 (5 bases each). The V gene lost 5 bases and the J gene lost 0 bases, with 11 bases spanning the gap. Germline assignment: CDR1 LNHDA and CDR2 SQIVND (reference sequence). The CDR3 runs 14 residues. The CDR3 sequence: CASSVWDVSYEQYF. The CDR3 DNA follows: TGTGCCAGTAGTGTTTGGGACGTCTCCTACGAGCAGTACTTC.

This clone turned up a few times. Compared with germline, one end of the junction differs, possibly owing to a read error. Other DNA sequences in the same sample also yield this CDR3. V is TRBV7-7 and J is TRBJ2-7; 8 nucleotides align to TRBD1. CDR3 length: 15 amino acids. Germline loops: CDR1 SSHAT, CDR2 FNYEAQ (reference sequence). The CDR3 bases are TGTGCTAGCAGCTTAGGACAGGGCCCCTCCTACGAGCAGTACTTC. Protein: CASSLGQGPSYEQYF. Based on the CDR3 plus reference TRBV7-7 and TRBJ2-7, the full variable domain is GAGVSQSPRYKVTKRGQDVTLRCDPISSHATLYWYQQALGQGPEFLTYFNYEAQPDKSGLPSDRFSAERPEGSISTLTIQRTEQRDSAMYRCASSLGQGPSYEQYFGPGTRLTVT.

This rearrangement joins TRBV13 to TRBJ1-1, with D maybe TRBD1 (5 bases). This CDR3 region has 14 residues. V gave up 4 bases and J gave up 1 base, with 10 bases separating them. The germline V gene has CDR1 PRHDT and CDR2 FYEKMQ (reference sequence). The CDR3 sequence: CASSSQGQNTEAFF. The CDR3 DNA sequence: TGTGCCAGCAGCTCCCAAGGACAGAACACTGAAGCTTTCTTT.

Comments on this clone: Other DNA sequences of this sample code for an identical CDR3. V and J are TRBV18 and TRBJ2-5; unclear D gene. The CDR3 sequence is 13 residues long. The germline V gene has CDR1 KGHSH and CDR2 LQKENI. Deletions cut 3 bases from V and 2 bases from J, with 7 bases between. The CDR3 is CASSPGSQETQYF. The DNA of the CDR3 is TGTGCCAGCTCACCCGGCAGTCAAGAGACCCAGTACTTC.

The CDR3 reads CASSRDRGSNYGYTF. DNA of the CDR3: TGCGCCAGCAGCCGGGACCGTGGATCTAACTATGGCTACACCTTC. The V gene is TRBV5-1, the J gene TRBJ1-2, with a weak D call TRBD1 (5 bases). The CDR3 contains 15 residues. Germline V lookup: CDR1 SGHRS, CDR2 YFSETQ. Deletions cut 4 bases from V and 0 bases from J, with 13 bases between.

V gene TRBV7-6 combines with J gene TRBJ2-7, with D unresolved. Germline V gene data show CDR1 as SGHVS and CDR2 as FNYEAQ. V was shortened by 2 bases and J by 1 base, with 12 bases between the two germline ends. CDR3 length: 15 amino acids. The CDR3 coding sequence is TGTGCCAGCAGCTTAATGGCGGCGCAATCCTACGAGCAGTACTTC. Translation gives CASSLMAAQSYEQYF.

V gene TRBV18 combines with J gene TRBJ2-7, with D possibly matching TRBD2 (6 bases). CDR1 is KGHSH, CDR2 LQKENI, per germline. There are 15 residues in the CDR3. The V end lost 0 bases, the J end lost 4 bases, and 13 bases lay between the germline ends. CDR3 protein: CASSPPNGAGYEQYF. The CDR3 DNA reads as TGTGCCAGCTCACCACCGAACGGGGCGGGGTACGAGCAGTACTTC.

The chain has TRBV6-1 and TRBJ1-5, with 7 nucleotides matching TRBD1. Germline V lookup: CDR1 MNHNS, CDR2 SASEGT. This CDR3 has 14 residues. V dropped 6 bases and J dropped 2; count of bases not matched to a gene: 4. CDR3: CASSGTVGNQPQHF. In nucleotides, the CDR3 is TGTGCCAGCAGCGGGACAGTAGGCAATCAGCCCCAGCATTTT.

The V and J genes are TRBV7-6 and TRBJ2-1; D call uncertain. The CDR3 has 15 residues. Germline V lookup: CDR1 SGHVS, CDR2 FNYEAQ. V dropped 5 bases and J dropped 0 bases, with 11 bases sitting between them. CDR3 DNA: TGTGCCAGCAGCCGGACCTCTAGCTCCTACAATGAGCAGTTCTTC. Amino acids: CASSRTSSSYNEQFF.

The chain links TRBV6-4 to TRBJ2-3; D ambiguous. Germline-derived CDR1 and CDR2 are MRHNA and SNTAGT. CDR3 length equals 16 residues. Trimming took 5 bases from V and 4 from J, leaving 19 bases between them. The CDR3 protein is CASSKNDGPIPDTQYF. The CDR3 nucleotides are TGTGCCAGCAGTAAAAACGACGGGCCCATCCCAGATACGCAGTATTTT.

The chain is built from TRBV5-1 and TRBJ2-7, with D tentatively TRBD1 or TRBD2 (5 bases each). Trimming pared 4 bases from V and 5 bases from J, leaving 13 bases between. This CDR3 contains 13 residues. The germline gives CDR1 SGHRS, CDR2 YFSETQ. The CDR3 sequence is CASSVQGVDEQYF. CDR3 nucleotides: TGCGCCAGCAGCGTCCAGGGAGTAGACGAGCAGTACTTC.

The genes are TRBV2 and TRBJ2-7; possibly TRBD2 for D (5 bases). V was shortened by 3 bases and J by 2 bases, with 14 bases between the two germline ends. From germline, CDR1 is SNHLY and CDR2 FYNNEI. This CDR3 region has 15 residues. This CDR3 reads CASSESREYTYEQYF. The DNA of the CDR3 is TGTGCCAGCAGTGAGAGCCGGGAATACACCTACGAGCAGTACTTC. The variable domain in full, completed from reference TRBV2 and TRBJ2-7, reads EPEVTQTPSHQVTQMGQEVILRCVPISNHLYFYWYRQILGQKVEFLVSFYNNEISEKSEIFDDQFSVERPDGSNFTLKIRSTKLEDSAMYFCASSESREYTYEQYFGPGTRLTVT.

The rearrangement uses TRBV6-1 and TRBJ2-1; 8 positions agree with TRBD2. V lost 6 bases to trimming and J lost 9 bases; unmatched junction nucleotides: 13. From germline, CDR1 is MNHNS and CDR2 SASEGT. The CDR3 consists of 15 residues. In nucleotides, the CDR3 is TGTGCCAGCAGCCCAGGGTTGCGGGGGGAGGGTGAGCAGTTCTTC. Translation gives CASSPGLRGEGEQFF.

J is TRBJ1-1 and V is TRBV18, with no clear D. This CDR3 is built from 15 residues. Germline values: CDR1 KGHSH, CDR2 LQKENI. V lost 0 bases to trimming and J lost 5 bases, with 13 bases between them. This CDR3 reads CASSPPGLGGTEAFF. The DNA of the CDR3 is TGTGCCAGCTCACCACCGGGCCTGGGTGGGACTGAAGCTTTCTTT.

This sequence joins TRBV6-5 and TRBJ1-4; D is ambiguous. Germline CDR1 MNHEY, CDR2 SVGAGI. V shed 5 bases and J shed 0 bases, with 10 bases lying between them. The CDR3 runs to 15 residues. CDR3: CASSPTRATNEKLFF. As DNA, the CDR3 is TGTGCCAGCAGTCCGACCAGAGCAACTAATGAAAAACTGTTTTTT.

DNA for the CDR3: TGTGCCAGCAGTGAAGGGATGGCAAATCAGCCCCAGCATTTT. As protein: CASSEGMANQPQHF. The chain recombines TRBV6-1 with TRBJ1-5; D unresolved. The V end was cut by 1 base, the J end by 4 bases, with 8 bases between. Germline V gene lookup returns CDR1 MNHNS and CDR2 SASEGT. CDR3 size: 14 residues.

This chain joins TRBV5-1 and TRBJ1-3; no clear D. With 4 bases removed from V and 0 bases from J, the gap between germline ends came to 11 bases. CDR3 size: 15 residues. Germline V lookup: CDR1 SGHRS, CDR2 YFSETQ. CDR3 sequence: CASSVQSYSGNTIYF. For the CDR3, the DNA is TGCGCCAGCAGCGTACAGTCCTACTCTGGAAACACCATATATTTT.

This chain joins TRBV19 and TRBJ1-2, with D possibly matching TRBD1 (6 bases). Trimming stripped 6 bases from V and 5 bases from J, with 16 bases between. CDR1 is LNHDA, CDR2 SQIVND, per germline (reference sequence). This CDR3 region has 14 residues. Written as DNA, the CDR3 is TGTGCCAGTAGGGAGGGGGGCCTGGCTTATGGCTACACCTTC. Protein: CASREGGLAYGYTF.

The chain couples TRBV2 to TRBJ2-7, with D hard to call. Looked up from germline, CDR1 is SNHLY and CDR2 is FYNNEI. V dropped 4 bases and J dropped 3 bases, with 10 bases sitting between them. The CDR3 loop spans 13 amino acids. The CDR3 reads CASSGDGNYEQYF. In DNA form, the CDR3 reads TGTGCCAGCAGTGGTGACGGTAACTACGAGCAGTACTTC.

The CDR3 here is CASSTERATEAFF. CDR3 DNA sequence: TGTGCCAGCAGCACAGAACGGGCCACTGAAGCTTTCTTT. The chain couples TRBV7-8 to TRBJ1-1; D uncertain. The V end lost 5 bases, the J end lost 4 bases, and 11 bases lay between the germline ends. CDR3 length equals 13 residues. The V gene's germline CDR1 is SGHVS and CDR2 FQNEAQ.

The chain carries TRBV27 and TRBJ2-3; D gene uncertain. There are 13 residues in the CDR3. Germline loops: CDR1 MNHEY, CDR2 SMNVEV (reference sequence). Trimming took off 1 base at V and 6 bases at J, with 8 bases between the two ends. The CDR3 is CASSLYQGDTQYF. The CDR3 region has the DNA TGTGCCAGCAGTTTATACCAAGGGGATACGCAGTATTTT.

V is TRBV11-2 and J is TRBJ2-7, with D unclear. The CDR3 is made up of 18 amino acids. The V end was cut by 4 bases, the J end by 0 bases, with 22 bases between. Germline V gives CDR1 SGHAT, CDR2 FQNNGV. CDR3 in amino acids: CASSSPVEGYARSYEQYF. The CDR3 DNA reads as TGTGCCAGCAGCTCTCCCGTTGAAGGGTACGCTCGCTCCTACGAGCAGTACTTC.

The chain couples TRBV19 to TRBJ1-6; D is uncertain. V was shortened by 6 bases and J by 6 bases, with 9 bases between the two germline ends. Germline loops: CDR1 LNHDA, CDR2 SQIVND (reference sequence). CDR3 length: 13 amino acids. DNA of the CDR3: TGTGCCAGTAGCAGGTGGGGTAATTCACCCCTCCACTTT. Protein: CASSRWGNSPLHF.

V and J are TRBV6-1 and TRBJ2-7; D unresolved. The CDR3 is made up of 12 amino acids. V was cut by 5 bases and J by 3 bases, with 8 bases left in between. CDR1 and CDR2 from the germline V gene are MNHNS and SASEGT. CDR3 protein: CASSPLNYEQYF. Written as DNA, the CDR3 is TGTGCCAGCAGTCCGCTAAACTACGAGCAGTACTTC.

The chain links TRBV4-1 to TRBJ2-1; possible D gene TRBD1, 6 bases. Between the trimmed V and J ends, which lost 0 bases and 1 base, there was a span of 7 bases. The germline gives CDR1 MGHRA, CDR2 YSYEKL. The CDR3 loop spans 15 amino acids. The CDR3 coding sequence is TGCGCCAGCAGCCAAGAGGGGGCATCCTACAATGAGCAGTTCTTC. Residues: CASSQEGASYNEQFF.

CDR3 protein: CASSLAPGGHYGYTF. In nucleotides, the CDR3 is TGTGCCAGCAGCTTGGCGCCAGGGGGCCACTATGGCTACACCTTC. This chain joins TRBV5-5 and TRBJ1-2; the match to TRBD1 covers 8 bases. The CDR3 consists of 15 residues. V lost 0 bases, J lost 3 bases, and 4 bases stayed unmatched. CDR1 SGHKS and CDR2 YYEKEE come from the germline V gene (reference sequence). The full variable domain, rest sourced from reference TRBV5-5 and TRBJ1-2, is DAGVTQSPTHLIKTRGQQVTLRCSPISGHKSVSWYQQVLGQGPQFIFQYYEKEERGRGNFPDRFSARQFPNYSSELNVNALLLGDSALYLCASSLAPGGHYGYTFGSGTRLTVV.

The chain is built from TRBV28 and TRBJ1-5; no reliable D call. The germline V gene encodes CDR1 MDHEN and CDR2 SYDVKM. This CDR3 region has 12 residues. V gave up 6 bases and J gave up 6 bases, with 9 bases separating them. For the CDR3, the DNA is TGTGCCAGCAGCCCTCCGAGTCAGCCCCAGCATTTT. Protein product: CASSPPSQPQHF.

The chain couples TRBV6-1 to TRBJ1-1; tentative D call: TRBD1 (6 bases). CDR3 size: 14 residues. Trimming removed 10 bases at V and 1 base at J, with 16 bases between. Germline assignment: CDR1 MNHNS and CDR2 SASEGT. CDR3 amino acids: CATLTGSTNTEAFF. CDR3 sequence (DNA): TGTGCCACCTTGACAGGCTCAACGAACACTGAAGCTTTCTTT.